Below are 22 T cell receptor beta chains sequenced from a single sample in a study of naive and memory T cell subsets. Four PCR rounds used nested alpha and beta constant region primers plus the SP2 primer. TCRdb ran MiXCR on the UMI-ligation and nested PCR reads and lists one entry per CDR3 protein. The table lists some 40,000 distinct CDR3 sequences, 11% of them singletons. Indicated treatment: skin biopsy from PPD injection site in Mantoux-positive individual. An oligonucleotide containing a UMI was ligated to the 3' end of TCR cDNA. The specimen comprised skin, sampled from a tuberculin skin test site. Receptors were obtained from an adult in good health.

A few counts support this clonotype. This sequence joins TRBV20-1 and TRBJ1-5; D gene unclear. The CDR3 covers 16 residues. Germline V gene lookup returns CDR1 DFQATT and CDR2 SNEGSKA (reference sequence). The germline V and J ends were trimmed by 3 bases and 0 bases, with 15 bases remaining between them. The CDR3 protein is CSASLSAWASNQPQHF. DNA of the CDR3: TGCAGTGCTAGTCTAAGCGCCTGGGCTAGCAATCAGCCCCAGCATTTT.

This clonotype occurred a few times. This sequence joins TRBV28 and TRBJ2-7; TRBD1 aligns across 7 bases. With V trimmed by 6 bases and J by 0 bases, 17 bases remained unmatched. Germline lookup yields CDR1 MDHEN and CDR2 SYDVKM. CDR3 length: 18 residues. The CDR3 loop reads CASRGANRDSNPSYEQYF. Here the CDR3 DNA reads TGTGCCAGCAGGGGGGCGAACCGGGACAGCAACCCCTCCTACGAGCAGTACTTC.

Only a few counts were recorded for this clonotype. The rearrangement uses TRBV7-3 and TRBJ1-5, with 7 bases aligning to TRBD1. The germline gives CDR1 SGHTA, CDR2 FQGTGA. This CDR3 region has 15 residues. Trimming cost V 4 bases and J 4 bases; bases outside gene matches: 7. The CDR3 here is CASSWMGDRNQPQHF. CDR3 sequence (DNA): TGTGCCAGCAGCTGGATGGGGGACAGAAATCAGCCCCAGCATTTT.

There are many counts of this clonotype. The chain employs TRBV20-1 and TRBJ1-5; possible D gene TRBD1, 6 bases. V was shortened by 4 bases and J by 3 bases, with 13 bases between the two germline ends. Per the germline V gene, CDR1 is DFQATT and CDR2 is SNEGSKA (reference sequence). CDR3 length equals 14 residues. The CDR3 coding sequence is TGCAGTGCTATCCAAACAGGGTTCAATCAGCCCCAGCATTTT. Translation: CSAIQTGFNQPQHF.

This sequence joins TRBV27 and TRBJ1-5; the D gene is possibly TRBD1 (6 bases). Between the trimmed V and J ends, which lost 3 bases and 4 bases, there was a span of 13 bases. From germline, CDR1 is MNHEY and CDR2 SMNVEV (reference sequence). CDR3 length: 15 residues. Written as DNA, the CDR3 is TGTGCCAGCAGTTTCTCAGGGGCGTTTAATCAGCCCCAGCATTTT. Translating gives CASSFSGAFNQPQHF.

The V gene is TRBV4-1, the J gene TRBJ2-4; possibly TRBD1 for D (5 bases). This CDR3 is 15 amino acids long. The V gene's germline CDR1 is MGHRA and CDR2 YSYEKL. Trimming took 1 base from V and 9 from J, leaving 16 bases between them. The CDR3 bases are TGCGCCAGCAGCCAAGGAAGGGCAGGGAATGTCATTCAGTACTTC. It translates to CASSQGRAGNVIQYF.

This clonotype was seen a few times. The chain carries TRBV29-1 and TRBJ1-5; D is unclear. This CDR3 spans 13 amino acids. V lost 4 bases and J lost 5, with 12 bases in between. Germline CDR1 and CDR2: SQVTM and ANQGSEA. CDR3 region: CSVAGGNDQPQHF. CDR3 nucleotide sequence: TGCAGCGTTGCAGGAGGGAACGATCAGCCCCAGCATTTT.

The chain carries TRBV5-1 and TRBJ1-5; 12 nucleotides match TRBD1. Unmatched junction bases numbered 4, after V lost 0 bases and J lost 6 bases. The CDR3 runs to 16 residues. The germline gives CDR1 SGHRS, CDR2 YFSETQ. The CDR3 here is CASSLEGQGAGQPQHF. DNA of the CDR3: TGCGCCAGCAGCTTGGAGGGACAGGGGGCCGGTCAGCCCCAGCATTTT.

This clonotype was detected a few times. This rearrangement joins TRBV9 to TRBJ2-1, with unresolved D. The CDR3 has 15 amino acids. V was shortened by 0 bases and J by 0 bases, with 7 bases between the two germline ends. From germline, CDR1 is SGDLS and CDR2 YYNGEE. CDR3 in DNA: TGTGCCAGCAGCGTAGTGGGAAACTCCTACAATGAGCAGTTCTTC. Protein sequence: CASSVVGNSYNEQFF.

At least ten counts were recorded for this clonotype. The chain recombines TRBV6-2 or TRBV6-3 with TRBJ1-1; no clear D gene. V lost 0 bases to trimming and J lost 3 bases, with 8 bases between them. CDR1 MNHEY and CDR2 SVGEGT come from the germline V gene. The CDR3 runs 14 residues. In DNA form, the CDR3 reads TGTGCCAGCAGTTACTCGATTCGGGACACTGAAGCTTTCTTT. It is translated as CASSYSIRDTEAFF.

This clonotype occurred many times. The chain is built from TRBV7-9 and TRBJ2-5, with 9 bases matching TRBD2. The CDR3 extends over 15 amino acids. In germline, CDR1 is SEHNR, CDR2 FQNEAQ (reference sequence). The junction had 4 bases not matched to a gene; V was cut back by 4 bases and J by 1 base. The CDR3 nucleotides are TGTGCCAGCAGCTGGGCGGGAGGGTTCCAAGAGACCCAGTACTTC. Encoded protein: CASSWAGGFQETQYF.

The chain uses TRBV7-8 and TRBJ1-1, with D hard to call. Germline V gene data show CDR1 as SGHVS and CDR2 as FQNEAQ. CDR3 length equals 17 residues. Trimming cost V 1 base and J 4 bases, with 19 bases left between them. The CDR3 DNA reads as TGTGCCAGCAGCTTAGACGCCTTAGCATATGCCTCCACTGAAGCTTTCTTT. It encodes CASSLDALAYASTEAFF.

This clonotype was counted only a few times. The chain is built from TRBV6-5 and TRBJ1-2; D is ambiguous. CDR1 is MNHEY, CDR2 SVGAGI, per germline. Trimming pared 7 bases from V and 1 base from J, leaving 16 bases between. This CDR3 spans 15 amino acids. The CDR3 sequence is CASTSAAGFNYGYTF. In DNA form, the CDR3 reads TGTGCCAGCACCTCCGCGGCGGGGTTTAACTATGGCTACACCTTC.

This clonotype rates as medium-sized. DNA of the CDR3: TGTGCCAGCAGCTTAGGAATGGGGACAGGGTCTTCGTCCCCCTACGAGCAGTACTTC. This gives the protein CASSLGMGTGSSSPYEQYF. The chain joins TRBV7-6 to TRBJ2-7; 9 bases match TRBD1. From germline, CDR1 is SGHVS and CDR2 FNYEAQ. The CDR3 spans 19 residues. The V and J ends lost 1 base and 2 bases, in that order; junction bases with no gene match: 15.

This clonotype was found many times. The rearrangement joins TRBV7-2 to TRBJ1-1; D is perhaps TRBD1 (6 bases). The germline V gene has CDR1 SGHTA and CDR2 FQGNSA. This CDR3 contains 13 residues. V lost 8 bases to trimming and J lost 1 base, with 11 bases between them. DNA for the CDR3: TGTGCCAGCGGTAGGGGGACGAACACTGAAGCTTTCTTT. It codes for CASGRGTNTEAFF.

This clonotype was observed a few times. This chain links TRBV6-5 with TRBJ1-1, with unresolved D. The CDR3 totals 13 residues. V lost 6 bases, J lost 4 bases, and 12 bases lay in between. The V gene's germline CDR1 is MNHEY and CDR2 SVGAGI. Here the CDR3 reads CASRPSSGTEAFF. For the CDR3, the DNA is TGTGCCAGCAGACCCTCGTCGGGCACTGAAGCTTTCTTT.

This clonotype showed up just a few times. The chain carries TRBV27 and TRBJ2-5, with 10 nucleotides matching TRBD2. CDR1 and CDR2 (germline): MNHEY, SMNVEV (reference sequence). V was clipped by 2 bases and J by 4 bases; unmatched bases: 16. The CDR3 totals 19 residues. The CDR3 nucleotides are TGTGCCAGCAGTTTAAGAGGTGTGTGGGGACTAGCGAGGCGAGAGACCCAGTACTTC. Residues: CASSLRGVWGLARRETQYF.

The chain links TRBV7-8 to TRBJ1-5; D call uncertain. The V and J ends lost 2 bases and 4 bases respectively, with 9 bases between them. The CDR3 has 14 residues. CDR1 is SGHVS and CDR2 is FQNEAQ in the germline V gene. CDR3 loop: CASSLTQGNQPQHF. In nucleotides, the CDR3 is TGTGCCAGCAGCTTAACGCAAGGGAATCAGCCCCAGCATTTT.

The chain has TRBV7-2 and TRBJ2-1; 12 nucleotides agree with TRBD2. Germline V gives CDR1 SGHTA, CDR2 FQGNSA. The V and J ends lost 5 bases and 5 bases, in that order; junction bases with no gene match: 1. This CDR3 has 14 amino acids. The CDR3: CASSRTSGDNEQFF. CDR3 in DNA: TGTGCCAGCAGCCGGACTAGCGGGGACAATGAGCAGTTCTTC.

This clonotype was seen a few times. In nucleotides, the CDR3 is TGTGCCAGCAGTGACTGGACAGTTAACGAGCAGTACTTC. Translation gives CASSDWTVNEQYF. The V call is TRBV2, the J call TRBJ2-7; weak D call: TRBD1 (6 bases). V was cut by 3 bases and J by 5 bases, with 11 bases left in between. CDR1 is SNHLY and CDR2 is FYNNEI in the germline V gene. CDR3 length equals 13 residues.

This clonotype is medium-sized (0.01 to 0.1%) within its sample. The chain carries TRBV20-1 and TRBJ1-2; 8 bases map to TRBD1. CDR1 and CDR2 from the germline V gene are DFQATT and SNEGSKA (reference sequence). V shed 3 bases, J shed 7 bases, and the junction held 4 bases outside the gene matches. The CDR3 has 12 amino acids. The CDR3 here is CSARDRAIGYTF. CDR3 DNA: TGCAGTGCTAGGGACAGGGCAATTGGCTACACCTTC.

This clonotype occurred many times. The rearrangement links TRBV7-6 to TRBJ2-1; 10 bases fit TRBD1. CDR3 length equals 16 residues. CDR1 is SGHVS and CDR2 is FNYEAQ in the germline V gene. J gave up 8 bases and V 1 base, and 8 bases lay outside the gene matches. The CDR3 DNA is TGTGCCAGCAGCTTAGGCGGGACAGGGGTAAGCGATGAGCAGTTCTTC. The encoded protein is CASSLGGTGVSDEQFF.